The clone carrying this TCR beta chain was counted at least ten times. Its antigen is still unknown. This CDR3 is 13 amino acids long. Trimming removed 5 bases at V and 6 bases at J, with 14 bases between. This record comes from a study of early T cells in non-severe SARS-CoV-2 infection. For the study at large: Sequencing of bulk RNA from unsorted whole blood was done, without chain pairing.

Researchers attached unique molecular identifiers to individual cDNA molecules. Each CDR3 protein gets one entry after TCRdb re-called the 5' RACE reads with MiXCR. Of about 44,000 distinct CDR3 sequences in the sample, approximately 12% are singletons; the top ten hold more than 15%. General study points: Matching against VDJdb likely underestimated virus-specific expansions, favoring anti-spike CD8.

The chain links TRBV12-3 or TRBV12-4 to TRBJ2-7; D is unclear. This clonotype originated in an adult who was a healthcare worker with PCR-confirmed SARS-CoV-2 infection or an uninfected control (not recorded which). Sequences were obtained from whole blood. CDR3 protein: CASSREPLREQYF. CDR3 in DNA: TGTGCCAGCAGTCGCGAACCTTTACGCGAGCAGTACTTC.